Here is one TCR beta chain with its context. Compared with the rest of its sample, this clonotype is medium-sized (0.01 to 0.1%). It has no known antigen specificity. Per-base quality was not reported, and no clone a single base away is much larger than it. Stable hyperthyroidism was defined as no progression to ophthalmopathy within 18 months of follow-up. Hyperthyroidism patients were newly diagnosed, with disease duration under 2 months, and aged 18 to 65 years. Patients were excluded if they had other autoimmune diseases, uncontrolled infections, pregnancy or lactation. Clinical symptoms, serum thyroxine, TRAb, thyroid ultrasound and orbital computed tomography were used for diagnosis. Using Ficoll-Paque density gradient centrifugation, PBMCs were isolated from roughly 9.2 ml of fresh peripheral blood. Trizol reagent was used to extract the total RNA, and its quality was then checked on an Agilent 2100 Bioanalyzer.

This sample is part of a study of Graves' ophthalmopathy and Graves' hyperthyroidism (dated by TCRdb to the late 2010s). Broadly, across the study: Peripheral blood was collected before any treatment was given, at the time of initial diagnosis. The study used signatures of the TCR beta repertoire to tell Graves' ophthalmopathy apart from Graves' hyperthyroidism and to predict which patients would progress to ophthalmopathy. In total, 135 blood samples were TCR-sequenced: roughly 45 ophthalmopathy, 80 or so hyperthyroidism and some 17 hyperthyroidism-to-ophthalmopathy patients. A discovery set of 100 patients (43 ophthalmopathy, 55 to 65 stable hyperthyroidism) was enrolled to explore V-J signatures distinguishing ophthalmopathy from hyperthyroidism. An independent validation cohort comprised roughly 20 hyperthyroidism patients and about 16 patients who later progressed from hyperthyroidism to ophthalmopathy. T-cell repertoires of thyroid tissue and blood were compared in about 6 hyperthyroidism patients. Following sampling, methimazole starting at 30 mg daily was administered to hyperthyroidism patients, and high-dose intravenous methylprednisolone was administered to ophthalmopathy patients. The 95 to 100 discovery patients were randomly divided into training and test sets at a 7:3 ratio.

CDR1 and CDR2 are read off the germline V gene as SGHRS and YFSETQ. From the cysteine through the phenylalanine, the CDR3 covers 17 amino acids. The entry retains the CDR3 DNA only, 51 bases that are in frame from base 1. V is shortened by 4 bases, J by 0 bases, and the region joining them spans 20 bases. Study-level results and caveats: In validation, the model predicted ophthalmopathy progression with over 60% sensitivity and approximately 75% specificity; roughly 12 predicted patients were CT-confirmed with GO in a median of approximately 6.5 months. Most expanded thyroid clonotypes with frequency above 0.001 were also detected in blood, suggesting blood repertoires may reflect the thyroid immune response. In cross-validation, the 13-signature model distinguished ophthalmopathy from stable hyperthyroidism with nearly 90% sensitivity and around 81% specificity, while in the test set the corresponding values were roughly 80% and 75%. Sample size was not predetermined statistically, and investigators were not blinded to group allocation.

For repertoire sequencing, the TCR beta CDR3 regions were amplified from RNA transcripts. The first round was an RT-PCR using HTBI primers with the Qiagen OneStep RT-PCR kit, and this first round was followed by a second-round multiplex PCR, then size selection and purification. Sequencing of the libraries was carried out on an Illumina HiSeq2000 in paired-end mode with 100 bp reads. For the original study's pipeline: SOAPnuke was used to process the reads, removing any read that contained adapters or uncalled bases, had a mean Phred below 15, or lacked an exact match to the constant primer or identifier. COPE v1.2.5 was used to merge high-quality paired reads. Each unique nucleotide sequence was treated as a clonotype, and MiTCR v1.1 was used to align the clonotypes to the IMGT TRB V, D and J references. The analysis was limited to V-J combinations with a frequency above 0.0001, which together covered 99% to 99.2% of the repertoires. A TCR clonal expansion and chaos score per V-J combination was defined as the ratio of F50 clonal expansion to chaos observed in the TCRdist matrix. Welch's t-statistics and random forest were used to narrow the features down to roughly twelve V-J combinations, which were then fed into a naive Bayes classifier. The similarity between thyroid and blood repertoires was quantified using the Morisita-Horn index. Clones were called with MiXCR by TCRdb after fastp trimmed the public reads at Q25, and only in-frame beta chains were retained. Identical CDR3 protein sequences are pooled into one entry, listed with their most common genes and DNA. The V and J calls were not made by the authors but by TCRdb's processing. This sample gives 400,000 to 450,000 distinct CDR3 sequences in total; over 20% of them show up just once. Around 3% of the sample comes from the top ten.

This TCR came from a woman under 30 with stable Graves' hyperthyroidism. Donor details come from another sample of the same person, matched by shared clones. The rearranged chain carries TRBV5-1 and TRBJ2-7; confidence is insufficient to name the D gene. The sample taken for sequencing was peripheral blood. The CDR3 protein: CASSAYWKSVFSYEQYF. The bases are TGCGCCAGCAGCGCCTACTGGAAGAGCGTTTTCTCCTACGAGCAGTACTTC.